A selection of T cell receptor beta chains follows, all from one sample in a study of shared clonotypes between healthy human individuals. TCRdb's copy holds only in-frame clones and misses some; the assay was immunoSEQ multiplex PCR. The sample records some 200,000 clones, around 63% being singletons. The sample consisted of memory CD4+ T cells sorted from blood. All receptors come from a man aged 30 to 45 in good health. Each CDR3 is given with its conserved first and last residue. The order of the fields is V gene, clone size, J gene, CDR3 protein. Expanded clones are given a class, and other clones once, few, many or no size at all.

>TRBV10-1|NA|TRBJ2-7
CASSGPGLAGGPLAEQYF
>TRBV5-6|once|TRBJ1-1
CASSLVVGSHHDANTEAFF
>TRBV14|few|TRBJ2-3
CASSQGTGPSTDTQYF
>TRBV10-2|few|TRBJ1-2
CASSDDGTYGYTF
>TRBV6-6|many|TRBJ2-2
CASSYAGAGELFF
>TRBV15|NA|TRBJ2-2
CATSRDRWRELFF
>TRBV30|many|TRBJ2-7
CAWSFGGEQYF
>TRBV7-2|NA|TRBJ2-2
CASSAGVAGASTGELFF
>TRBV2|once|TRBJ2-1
CASSQSGGGNEQFF
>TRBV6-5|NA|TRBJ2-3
CASREQGAKDTQYF